One and the same sample provided the 21 T cell receptor beta chains below, sequenced in a study of blood T cell repertoires in COVID-19. The assay was immunoSEQ multiplex PCR, and TCRdb's table has in-frame clones only and misses some. The sample records 120,000 to 150,000 clones, around 81% being singletons. Sequencing was done on a sample of peripheral blood. The receptors shown here come from a woman between 35 and 50 years old with active or convalescent COVID-19.

This chain connects TRBV24-1 to TRBJ2-3; weak D call: TRBD1 (6 bases). The germline V and J ends were trimmed by 0 bases and 0 bases, with 12 bases remaining between them. Germline V gene data show CDR1 as KGHDR and CDR2 as SFDVKD. This CDR3 spans 17 amino acids. CDR3 nucleotides: TGTGCCACCAGTGATTTGCCAGGGGTAGGTAGCACAGATACGCAGTATTTT. Translated: CATSDLPGVGSTDTQYF.

This clone has a handful of counts. V gene TRBV6-1 combines with J gene TRBJ1-4, with 9 bases aligning to TRBD1. J lost 8 bases, V lost 4 bases, and 14 bases had no gene match. Looked up from germline, CDR1 is MNHNS and CDR2 is SASEGT. The CDR3 totals 17 residues. The CDR3 nucleotides read TGTGCCAGCAGTGGGCTTACCGGGACAGGGTTCTCGGAAAAACTGTTTTTT. It encodes CASSGLTGTGFSEKLFF.

V gene TRBV6-5 combines with J gene TRBJ2-1, with D maybe TRBD1 (6 bases). The germline CDR1 and CDR2 sequences are MNHEY and SVGAGI. The V end was cut by 5 bases, the J end by 9 bases, with 11 bases between. The CDR3 is 12 residues long. The CDR3 bases are TGTGCCAGCAGTAAACAGGGCGTTGAGCAGTTCTTC. Translation gives CASSKQGVEQFF.

The rearrangement joins TRBV29-1 to TRBJ2-1; no reliable D call. Germline CDR1 is SQVTM and CDR2 is ANQGSEA. V was pared by 3 bases and J by 7 bases, with 10 bases between. This CDR3 is built from 12 residues. The CDR3 here is CSVDPLRNEQFF. The CDR3 DNA follows: TGCAGCGTTGACCCTCTCAGGAATGAGCAGTTCTTC.

This chain links TRBV7-8 with TRBJ1-2, with D maybe TRBD1 (6 bases). CDR1 and CDR2 (germline): SGHVS, FQNEAQ. The germline V and J ends were trimmed by 1 base and 0 bases, with 18 bases remaining between them. CDR3 length: 18 amino acids. CDR3 sequence reads: CASSLEHRAKLANYGYTF. The CDR3 nucleotides are TGTGCCAGCAGCTTAGAACACAGGGCCAAGTTAGCTAACTATGGCTACACCTTC.

J is TRBJ2-7 and V is TRBV5-1, with 12 bases identical to TRBD2. J was trimmed by 6 bases and V by 0 bases; bases with no gene match: 4. The CDR3 length is 15 residues. In germline, CDR1 is SGHRS, CDR2 YFSETQ. The CDR3 protein is CASSLVASGGGEQYF. The DNA of the CDR3 is TGCGCCAGCAGCTTGGTCGCTAGCGGGGGGGGCGAGCAGTACTTC.

The chain has TRBV6-6 and TRBJ1-3; TRBD1 is a possible D gene (5 bases). The CDR3 is made up of 15 amino acids. V was pared by 4 bases and J by 1 base, with 11 bases between. Germline lookup yields CDR1 MNHNY and CDR2 SVGAGI (reference sequence). CDR3 protein: CASSFAKGSGNTIYF. The CDR3, as DNA: TGTGCCAGCAGTTTCGCAAAGGGGTCTGGAAACACCATATATTTT.

The chain links TRBV28 to TRBJ1-1; a weak D match, TRBD1 (6 bases). The V end lost 5 bases, the J end lost 1 base, and 26 bases lay between the germline ends. The germline V gene has CDR1 MDHEN and CDR2 SYDVKM. The CDR3 has 19 residues. In nucleotides, the CDR3 is TGTGCCAGCAGTGCGCTTTACGGCTTGGGGGCTTTGGAGAACACTGAAGCTTTCTTT. Its protein product is CASSALYGLGALENTEAFF.

This chain joins TRBV10-3 and TRBJ1-2; 9 nucleotides line up with TRBD1. V gave up 0 bases and J gave up 7 bases; unmatched junction bases: 6. Germline V gene lookup returns CDR1 ENHRY and CDR2 SYGVKD. This CDR3 has 15 residues. CDR3 in amino acids: CAISESTGGASGYTF. Here the CDR3 DNA reads TGTGCCATCAGTGAGTCAACAGGGGGCGCGTCTGGCTACACCTTC.

The chain recombines TRBV12-2 with TRBJ2-3; the table names TRBD2, a call not compared with the DNA. TRBV12-2 is tagged as a pseudogene. The length of the CDR3 is 10 residues. The CDR3 nucleotides are TGTGCAAGTCGCTTAGCGAGGGCTTTTTGG. Translating gives CASRLARAFW.

V gene TRBV28 combines with J gene TRBJ1-1, with a tentative D call TRBD1 (5 bases). The CDR3 is 16 amino acids. The germline V gene encodes CDR1 MDHEN and CDR2 SYDVKM. V was trimmed by 3 bases and J by 0 bases, leaving 14 bases between them. CDR3 region: CASSLNLKGLNTEAFF. The CDR3 region has the DNA TGTGCCAGCAGTTTGAATTTGAAGGGGCTGAACACTGAAGCTTTCTTT. Combining the CDR3 with reference TRBV28 and TRBJ1-1 gives the whole variable domain DVKVTQSSRYLVKRTGEKVFLECVQDMDHENMFWYRQDPGLGLRLIYFSYDVKMKEKGDIPEGYSVSREKKERFSLILESASTNQTSMYLCASSLNLKGLNTEAFFGQGTRLTVV.

The rearrangement joins TRBV5-6 to TRBJ1-4; weak D call: TRBD1 (5 bases). The length of the CDR3 is 14 residues. V shed 4 bases and J shed 6 bases, with 13 bases lying between them. The germline V gene has CDR1 SGHDT and CDR2 YYEEEE. CDR3 nucleotides: TGTGCCAGCAGCCCGGGGAGGGGTGATGAAAAACTGTTTTTT. Amino acid sequence: CASSPGRGDEKLFF.

This rearrangement joins TRBV2 to TRBJ2-3; TRBD2 might be the D (6 bases). Looked up from germline, CDR1 is SNHLY and CDR2 is FYNNEI. V was clipped by 2 bases and J by 2 bases, with 14 bases between them. This CDR3 is built from 16 residues. The CDR3, as DNA: TGTGCCAGCAGTGAATCCACGTGGACTATCACAGATACGCAGTATTTT. Its protein is CASSESTWTITDTQYF.

The chain couples TRBV10-1 to TRBJ2-7; D call uncertain. This CDR3 region has 12 residues. Trimming pared 0 bases from V and 4 bases from J, leaving 4 bases between. The germline CDR1 and CDR2 sequences are WNHNN and SYGVQD (reference sequence). The CDR3 here is CASSESSYEQYF. The CDR3 DNA reads TGCGCCAGCAGTGAGTCCAGTTACGAGCAGTACTTC.

The V call is TRBV4-1, the J call TRBJ1-1, with 7 nucleotides matching TRBD1. Germline CDR1 reads MGHRA; CDR2 reads YSYEKL. CDR3 length equals 15 residues. V lost 4 bases, J lost 5 bases, and 10 bases stayed unmatched. The CDR3 reads CASSLRQGEGTEAFF. CDR3 in DNA: TGCGCCAGCAGCCTTCGACAGGGAGAAGGGACTGAAGCTTTCTTT.

This sequence joins TRBV28 and TRBJ1-4, with unresolved D. Trimming cost V 6 bases and J 8 bases, with 13 bases left between them. CDR1 and CDR2 (germline): MDHEN, SYDVKM. The CDR3 is 13 amino acids. CDR3 coding DNA: TGTGCCAGCAGCCCTAGCCGTGGGGAAAAACTGTTTTTT. Its protein product is CASSPSRGEKLFF. Combining the CDR3 with reference TRBV28 and TRBJ1-4 gives the whole variable domain DVKVTQSSRYLVKRTGEKVFLECVQDMDHENMFWYRQDPGLGLRLIYFSYDVKMKEKGDIPEGYSVSREKKERFSLILESASTNQTSMYLCASSPSRGEKLFFGSGTQLSVL.

Only one count was recorded for this clone. This chain connects TRBV18 to TRBJ1-3; perhaps TRBD1 as D (5 bases). Trimming pared 2 bases from V and 2 bases from J, leaving 10 bases between. This CDR3 spans 15 amino acids. CDR1 and CDR2 (germline): KGHSH, LQKENI. This CDR3 reads CASSPGALTGNTIYF. The CDR3 DNA reads as TGTGCCAGCTCACCAGGGGCCCTTACTGGAAACACCATATATTTT.

V usage is TRBV15 and J usage is TRBJ2-2, with 7 bases aligning to TRBD1. In germline, CDR1 is LNHNV, CDR2 YYDKDF (reference sequence). The CDR3 sequence is 17 residues long. Germline trimming cut 1 base from V and 6 bases from J; bases unmatched to any gene: 11. The CDR3 spells CATSRGSGTARAGELFF. CDR3 DNA sequence: TGTGCCACCAGCAGAGGCTCCGGGACAGCAAGGGCCGGGGAGCTGTTTTTT.

This clone was observed a few times. The chain links TRBV27 to TRBJ1-1; 7 bases are a match to TRBD1. The CDR3 runs 16 residues. The V gene end was trimmed by 7 bases and the J gene end by 6 bases; junction bases not matched to a gene: 17. Germline V CDR1 and CDR2: MNHEY, SMNVEV (reference sequence). The CDR3 reads CASKALRTGFLSEAFF. CDR3 sequence (DNA): TGTGCCAGCAAGGCTTTACGGACAGGATTTCTTTCTGAAGCTTTCTTT.

This clone was seen a single time. The genes are TRBV2 and TRBJ2-2; D gene uncertain. Germline CDR1 SNHLY, CDR2 FYNNEI. Trimming took off 4 bases at V and 7 bases at J, with 10 bases between the two ends. This CDR3 has 13 amino acids. Here the CDR3 reads CASSVILDGELFF. For the CDR3, the DNA is TGTGCCAGCAGTGTCATTTTAGACGGGGAGCTGTTTTTT.

CDR3: CASSDQAGVGGKLFF. For the CDR3, the DNA is TGTGCCAGCAGCGATCAGGCGGGCGTGGGGGGGAAACTGTTTTTT. The J gene is TRBJ1-4, the V gene TRBV7-2; the D gene is possibly TRBD1 (5 bases). The CDR3 sequence is 15 residues long. Between the trimmed V and J ends, which lost 5 bases and 11 bases, there was a span of 21 bases. Germline values: CDR1 SGHTA, CDR2 FQGNSA.